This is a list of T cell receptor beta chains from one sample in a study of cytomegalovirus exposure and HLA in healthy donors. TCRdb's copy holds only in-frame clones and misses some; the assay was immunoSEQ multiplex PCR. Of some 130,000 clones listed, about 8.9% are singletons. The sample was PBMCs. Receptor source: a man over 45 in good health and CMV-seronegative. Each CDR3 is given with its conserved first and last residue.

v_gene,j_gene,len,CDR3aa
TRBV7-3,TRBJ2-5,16,CASSSGVSAVHETQYF
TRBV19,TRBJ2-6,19,CASSNRLAGGPRGANVLTF
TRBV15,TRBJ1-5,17,CATSKNVGQGVNQPQHF
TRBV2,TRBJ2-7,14,CASSEGQGTYEQYF
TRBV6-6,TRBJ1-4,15,CASSTTGKGGEKLFF
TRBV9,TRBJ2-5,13,CASSSGQGITQYF
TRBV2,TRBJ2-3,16,CASSERSAGWTNTQYF
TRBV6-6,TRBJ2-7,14,CASSSNQGHYEQYF
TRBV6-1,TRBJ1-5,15,CASSGGEEGNQPQHF
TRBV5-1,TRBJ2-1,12,CASSLGADEQFF
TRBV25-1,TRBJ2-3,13,CASTDRGTDTQYF
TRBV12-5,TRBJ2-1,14,CASGQGQTYNEQFF
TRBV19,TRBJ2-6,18,CASSAEGELYSGANVLTF
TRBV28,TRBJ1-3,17,CASSLYIRAGLGNTIYF
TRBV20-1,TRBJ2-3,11,CSASSTDTQYF
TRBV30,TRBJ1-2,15,CAWRRDRANLYGYTF
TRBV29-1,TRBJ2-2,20,CSVKGVLTSGRAWNTGELFF
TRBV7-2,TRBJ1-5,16,CASSWGVGGRGQPQHF
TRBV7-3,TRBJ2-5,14,CASSLREGEGTQYF
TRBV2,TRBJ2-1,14,CASSVGGSINEQFF
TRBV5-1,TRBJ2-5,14,CATNTGTAQETQYF
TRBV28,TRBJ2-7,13,CASSRTGRYEQYF
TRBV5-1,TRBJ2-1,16,CASSPGTSGNLNEQFF
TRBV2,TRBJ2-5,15,CASRELGTVQETQYF
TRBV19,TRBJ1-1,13,CASSGSVNTEAFF
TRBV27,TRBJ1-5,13,CASAEQANQPQHF
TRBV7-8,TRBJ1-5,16,CASTLGGRNSNQPQHF
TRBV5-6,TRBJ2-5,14,CASSLEGGGKTQYF
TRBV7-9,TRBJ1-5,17,CASSLGTGRRSNQPQHF
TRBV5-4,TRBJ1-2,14,CASSSGTANYGYTF
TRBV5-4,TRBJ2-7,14,CASSIPGHLYEQYF